This T cell receptor (beta chain) derives from a study of early T cells in non-severe SARS-CoV-2 infection. Study information: The sequenced material was bulk RNA from unsorted whole blood, and its chains were unpaired.

TCRdb processed the 5' RACE reads anew with MiXCR; each CDR3 protein has one entry. The sample holds more than 45,000 distinct CDR3 sequences, roughly an eighth seen once. The CDR3 runs to 16 residues. Trimming removed 1 base from V and 0 bases from J, with 12 bases in between. CDR1 and CDR2 (germline): MNHNS, SASEGT. The material sequenced was whole blood. This clonotype was obtained from an adult who was a healthcare worker with PCR-confirmed SARS-CoV-2 infection or an uninfected control (not recorded which). The chain carries TRBV6-1 and TRBJ1-1, with unresolved D. The CDR3 nucleotides read TGTGCCAGCAGTGAAGACGGTCCGGCAATGAACACTGAAGCTTTCTTT. This gives the protein CASSEDGPAMNTEAFF.